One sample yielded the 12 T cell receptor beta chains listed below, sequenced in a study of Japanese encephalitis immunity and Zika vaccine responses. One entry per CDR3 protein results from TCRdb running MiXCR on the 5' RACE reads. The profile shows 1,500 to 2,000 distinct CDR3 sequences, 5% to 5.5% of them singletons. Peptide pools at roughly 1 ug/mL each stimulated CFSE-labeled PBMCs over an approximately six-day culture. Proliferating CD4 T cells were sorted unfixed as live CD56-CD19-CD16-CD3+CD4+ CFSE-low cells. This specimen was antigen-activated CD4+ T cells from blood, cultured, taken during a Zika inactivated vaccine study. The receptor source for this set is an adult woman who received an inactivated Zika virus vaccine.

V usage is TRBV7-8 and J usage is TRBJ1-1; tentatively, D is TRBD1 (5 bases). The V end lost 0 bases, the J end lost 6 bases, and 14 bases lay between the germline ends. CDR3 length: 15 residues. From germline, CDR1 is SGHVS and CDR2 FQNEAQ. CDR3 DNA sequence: TGTGCCAGCAGCTTAGCGAGAAGGGGCTATCCTGAAGCTTTCTTT. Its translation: CASSLARRGYPEAFF.

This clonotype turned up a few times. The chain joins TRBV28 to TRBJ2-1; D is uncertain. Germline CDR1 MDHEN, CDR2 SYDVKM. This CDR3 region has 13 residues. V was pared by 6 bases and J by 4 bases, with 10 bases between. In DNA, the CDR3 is TGTGCCAGCAGCCCAGACTCGTACAATGAGCAGTTCTTC. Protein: CASSPDSYNEQFF.

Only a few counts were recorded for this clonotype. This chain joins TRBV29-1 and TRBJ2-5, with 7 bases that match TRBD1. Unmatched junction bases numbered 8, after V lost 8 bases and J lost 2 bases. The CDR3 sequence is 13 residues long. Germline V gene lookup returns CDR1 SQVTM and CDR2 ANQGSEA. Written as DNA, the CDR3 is TGCAGCTCCCGAGGGACAGCTCAAGAGACCCAGTACTTC. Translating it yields CSSRGTAQETQYF.

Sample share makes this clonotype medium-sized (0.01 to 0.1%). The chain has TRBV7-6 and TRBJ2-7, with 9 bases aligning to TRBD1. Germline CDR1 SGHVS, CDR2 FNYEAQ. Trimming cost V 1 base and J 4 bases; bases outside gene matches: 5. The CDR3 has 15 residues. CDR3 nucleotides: TGTGCCAGCAGCTTAGGGACAGGGGTAATTTACGAGCAGTACTTC. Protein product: CASSLGTGVIYEQYF.

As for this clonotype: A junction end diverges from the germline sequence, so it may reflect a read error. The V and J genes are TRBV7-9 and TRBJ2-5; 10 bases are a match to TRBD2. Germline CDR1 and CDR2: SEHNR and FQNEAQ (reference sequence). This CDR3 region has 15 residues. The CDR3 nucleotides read TGTGTCAGCAGCTTAGAGCGGGGGGGCCGGGAGACCCAGTACTTC. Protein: CVSSLERGGRETQYF.

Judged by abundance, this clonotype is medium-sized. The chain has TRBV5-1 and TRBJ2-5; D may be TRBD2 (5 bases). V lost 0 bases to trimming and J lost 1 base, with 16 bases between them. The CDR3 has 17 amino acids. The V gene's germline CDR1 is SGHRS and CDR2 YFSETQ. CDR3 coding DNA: TGCGCCAGCAGCTTGGCTGTTCCGGGATGGGGCCAAGAGACCCAGTACTTC. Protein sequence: CASSLAVPGWGQETQYF.

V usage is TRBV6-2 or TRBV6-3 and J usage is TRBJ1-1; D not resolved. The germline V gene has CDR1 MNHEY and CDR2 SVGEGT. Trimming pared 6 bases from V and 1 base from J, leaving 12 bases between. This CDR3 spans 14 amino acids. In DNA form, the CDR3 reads TGTGCCAGCAGAAACGCCGGCACGAACACTGAAGCTTTCTTT. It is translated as CASRNAGTNTEAFF.

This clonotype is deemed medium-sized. The CDR3 DNA is TGTGCCAGCAGACCGACAGGGTTTGGGGCCAACGTCCTGACTTTC. Its protein is CASRPTGFGANVLTF. This sequence joins TRBV7-6 and TRBJ2-6, with 7 bases matching TRBD1. J lost 3 bases, V lost 6 bases, and 5 bases had no gene match. The germline V gene encodes CDR1 SGHVS and CDR2 FNYEAQ. The CDR3 has 15 amino acids.

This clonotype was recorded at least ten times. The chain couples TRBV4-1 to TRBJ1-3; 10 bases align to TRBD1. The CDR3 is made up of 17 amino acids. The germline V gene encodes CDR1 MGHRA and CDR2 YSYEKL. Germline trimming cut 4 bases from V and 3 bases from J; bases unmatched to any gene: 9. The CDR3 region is CASSPSRDRGFGNTIYF. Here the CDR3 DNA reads TGCGCCAGCAGCCCCTCCCGGGACAGGGGTTTTGGAAACACCATATATTTT.

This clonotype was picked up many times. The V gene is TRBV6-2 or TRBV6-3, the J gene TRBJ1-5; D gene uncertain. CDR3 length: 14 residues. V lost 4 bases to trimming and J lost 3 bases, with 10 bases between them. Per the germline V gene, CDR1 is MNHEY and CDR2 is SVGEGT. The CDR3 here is CASSSRADNQPQHF. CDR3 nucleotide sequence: TGTGCCAGCAGTTCCCGGGCCGACAATCAGCCCCAGCATTTT.

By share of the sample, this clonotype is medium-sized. Here the CDR3 DNA reads TGTGCCAGCTCACCACGTCAAAACACCATATATTTT. Its protein is CASSPRQNTIYF. The V and J genes are TRBV18 and TRBJ1-3; no clear D gene. V was shortened by 1 base and J by 6 bases, with 4 bases between the two germline ends. The germline V gene has CDR1 KGHSH and CDR2 LQKENI. CDR3 length equals 12 residues.

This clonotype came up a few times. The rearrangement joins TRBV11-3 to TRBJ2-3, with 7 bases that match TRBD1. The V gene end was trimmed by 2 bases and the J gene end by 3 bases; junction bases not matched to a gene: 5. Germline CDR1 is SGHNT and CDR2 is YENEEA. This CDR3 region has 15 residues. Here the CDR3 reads CASSLSAGGTDTQYF. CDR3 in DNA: TGTGCCAGCAGCTTAAGCGCAGGGGGTACAGATACGCAGTATTTT.